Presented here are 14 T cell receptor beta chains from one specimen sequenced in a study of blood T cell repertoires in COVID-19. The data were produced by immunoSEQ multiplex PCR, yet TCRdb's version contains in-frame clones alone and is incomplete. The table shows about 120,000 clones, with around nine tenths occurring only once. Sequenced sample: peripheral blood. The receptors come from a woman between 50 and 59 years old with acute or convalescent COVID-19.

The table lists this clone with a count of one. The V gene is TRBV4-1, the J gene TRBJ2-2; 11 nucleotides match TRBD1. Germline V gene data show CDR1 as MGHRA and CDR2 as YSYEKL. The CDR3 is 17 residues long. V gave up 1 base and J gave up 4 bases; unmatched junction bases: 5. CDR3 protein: CASSQAGQGAATGELFF. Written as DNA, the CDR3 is TGCGCCAGCAGCCAAGCCGGACAGGGGGCGGCCACCGGGGAGCTGTTTTTT.

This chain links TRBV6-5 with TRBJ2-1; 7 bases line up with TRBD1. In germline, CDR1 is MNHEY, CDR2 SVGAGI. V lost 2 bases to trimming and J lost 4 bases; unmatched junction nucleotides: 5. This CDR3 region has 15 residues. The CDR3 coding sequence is TGTGCCAGCAGTTACACAGGGGTATCGTACAATGAGCAGTTCTTC. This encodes CASSYTGVSYNEQFF.

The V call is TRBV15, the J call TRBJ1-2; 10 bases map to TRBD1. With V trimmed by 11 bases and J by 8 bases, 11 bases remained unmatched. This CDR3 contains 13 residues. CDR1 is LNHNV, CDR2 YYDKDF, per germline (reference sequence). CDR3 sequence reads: CAARQGAIGGYTF. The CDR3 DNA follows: TGTGCCGCCCGACAGGGGGCGATTGGAGGCTACACCTTC.

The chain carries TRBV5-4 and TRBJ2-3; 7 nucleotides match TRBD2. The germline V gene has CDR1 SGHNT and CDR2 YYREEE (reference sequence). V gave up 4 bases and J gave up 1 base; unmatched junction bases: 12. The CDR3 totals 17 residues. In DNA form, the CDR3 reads TGTGCCAGCAGCCTGCCTCTCGGGGGAGGGGGCACAGATACGCAGTATTTT. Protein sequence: CASSLPLGGGGTDTQYF.

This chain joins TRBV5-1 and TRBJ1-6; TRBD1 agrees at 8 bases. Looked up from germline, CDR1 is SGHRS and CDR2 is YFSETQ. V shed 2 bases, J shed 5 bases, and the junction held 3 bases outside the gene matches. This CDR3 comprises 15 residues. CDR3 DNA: TGCGCCAGCAGCTTAACGGGACAGGATAATTCACCCCTCCACTTT. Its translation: CASSLTGQDNSPLHF.

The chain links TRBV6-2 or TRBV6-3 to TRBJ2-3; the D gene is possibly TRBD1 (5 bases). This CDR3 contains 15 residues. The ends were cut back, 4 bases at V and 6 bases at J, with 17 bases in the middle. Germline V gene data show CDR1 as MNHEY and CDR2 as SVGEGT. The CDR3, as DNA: TGTGCCAGCAGTTCGCAAGGGGTATCTGGGGATACGCAGTATTTT. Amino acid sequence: CASSSQGVSGDTQYF.

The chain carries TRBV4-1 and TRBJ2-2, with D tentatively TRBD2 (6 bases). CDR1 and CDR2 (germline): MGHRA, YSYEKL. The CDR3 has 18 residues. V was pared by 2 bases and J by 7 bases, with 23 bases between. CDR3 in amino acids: CASSQRDFSGTYGGELFF. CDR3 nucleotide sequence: TGCGCCAGCAGCCAAAGGGACTTCTCCGGGACCTATGGCGGGGAGCTGTTTTTT.

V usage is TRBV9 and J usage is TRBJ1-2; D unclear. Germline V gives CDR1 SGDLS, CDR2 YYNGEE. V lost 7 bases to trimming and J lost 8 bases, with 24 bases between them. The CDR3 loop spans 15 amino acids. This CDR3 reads CASSPEDGIRYGYTF. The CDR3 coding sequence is TGTGCCAGCTCCCCAGAGGACGGGATCAGGTACGGCTACACCTTC.

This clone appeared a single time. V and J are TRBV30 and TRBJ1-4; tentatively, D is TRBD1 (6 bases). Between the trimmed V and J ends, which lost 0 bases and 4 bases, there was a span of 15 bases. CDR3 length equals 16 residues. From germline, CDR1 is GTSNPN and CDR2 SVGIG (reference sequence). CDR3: CAWSVPLGAVNEKLFF. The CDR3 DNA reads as TGTGCCTGGAGTGTACCATTGGGGGCGGTTAATGAAAAACTGTTTTTT.

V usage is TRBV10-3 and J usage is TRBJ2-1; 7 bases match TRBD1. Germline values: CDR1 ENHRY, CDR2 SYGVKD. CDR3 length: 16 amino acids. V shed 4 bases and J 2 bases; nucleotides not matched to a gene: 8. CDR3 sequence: CAISGSQGKTYNEQFF. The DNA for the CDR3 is TGTGCCATCAGTGGGTCACAGGGGAAAACCTACAATGAGCAGTTCTTC.

The CDR3 DNA reads TGTGCCAGCAGCCCTGGGGGGACGAGGAGGGCTAACTATGGCTACACCTTC. Translated: CASSPGGTRRANYGYTF. The genes are TRBV7-2 and TRBJ1-2; a possible D gene is TRBD1 (5 bases). The CDR3 covers 17 residues. V was shortened by 5 bases and J by 0 bases, with 19 bases between the two germline ends. Germline assignment: CDR1 SGHTA and CDR2 FQGNSA.

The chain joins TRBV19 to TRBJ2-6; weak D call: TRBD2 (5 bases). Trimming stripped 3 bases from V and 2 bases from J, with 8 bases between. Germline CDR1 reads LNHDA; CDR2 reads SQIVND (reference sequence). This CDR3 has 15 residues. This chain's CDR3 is CASSMAGAGANVLTF. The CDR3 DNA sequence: TGTGCCAGTAGTATGGCCGGGGCTGGGGCCAACGTCCTGACTTTC.

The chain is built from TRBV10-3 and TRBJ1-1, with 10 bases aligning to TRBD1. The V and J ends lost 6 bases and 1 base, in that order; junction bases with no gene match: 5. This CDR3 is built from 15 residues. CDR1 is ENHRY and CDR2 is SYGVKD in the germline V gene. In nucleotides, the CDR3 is TGTGCCATCAGGGAGACAGGGGGCTCGAACACTGAAGCTTTCTTT. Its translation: CAIRETGGSNTEAFF.

The CDR3: CASSLQEVNTEAFF. CDR3 nucleotides: TGTGCCAGCAGCCTTCAGGAGGTGAACACTGAAGCTTTCTTT. The chain combines TRBV11-2 with TRBJ1-1; D unclear. V dropped 5 bases and J dropped 0 bases, with 10 bases sitting between them. Germline-derived CDR1 and CDR2 are SGHAT and FQNNGV. This CDR3 has 14 residues.